This T cell receptor beta chain was documented in a study of shared clonotypes between healthy human individuals. This clone was seen only a few times. Sequenced by immunoSEQ multiplex PCR; TCRdb stores in-frame clones only, minus some. This table holds some 240,000 clones, under 80% found once. This receptor was taken from a young man in good health. The specimen sequenced was memory CD4+ T cells sorted from blood. As to subset: CD45RA-negative fraction.

This CDR3 reads CASMEVGSGANVLTF. The CDR3 DNA reads as TGTGCCAGCATGGAAGTGGGCTCTGGGGCCAACGTCCTGACTTTC. The V gene is TRBV6-1, the J gene TRBJ2-6, with unresolved D. The CDR3 length is 15 residues. With 7 bases removed from V and 0 bases from J, the gap between germline ends came to 10 bases. The germline V gene has CDR1 MNHNS and CDR2 SASEGT.